This is a list of T cell receptor beta chains from one sample in a study of blood T cell repertoires in COVID-19. Sequenced by immunoSEQ multiplex PCR; TCRdb stores in-frame clones only, minus some. Of about 260,000 clones listed, 65% to 90% are singletons. Sequencing used peripheral blood. Every receptor here comes from a man aged 25-40 years with active or convalescent COVID-19. Each CDR3 is given with its conserved first and last residue. Each record gives: D gene, J gene, V gene, clone size, CDR3 DNA, CDR3 protein. D genes are given only for firm matches. The listing skips clone size in some rows; elsewhere it reads once, few, many or a size class.

>NA|TRBJ1-2|TRBV5-1|once
TGCGCCAGCAGCTTGGCCCCGGGGTCGGGGTATGGCTACACCTTC
CASSLAPGSGYGYTF
>NA|TRBJ2-3|TRBV6-1|NA
TGTGCCAGCAGTGAGGTGGGGGCCTGGGGAGATACGCAGTATTTT
CASSEVGAWGDTQYF
>NA|TRBJ1-6|TRBV7-9|NA
TGTGCCAGCAGCCGGACTGCGGCGAGCTCCTATAATTCACCCCTCCACTTT
CASSRTAASSYNSPLHF
>TRBD1|TRBJ2-3|TRBV7-2|NA
TGTGCCAGCAGCTTAGCGCCCCGGACAGGAACGGATACGCAGTATTTT
CASSLAPRTGTDTQYF
>NA|TRBJ2-1|TRBV4-3|NA
TGCGCCAGCAGCCAAGATGCCGGGAGTGGTGAGCAGTTCTTC
CASSQDAGSGEQFF
>TRBD2|TRBJ2-5|TRBV7-3|once
TGTGCCAGCAGCTTATATGGGACGGGGGGGACCCAGTACTTC
CASSLYGTGGTQYF
>NA|TRBJ2-1|TRBV30|once
TGTGCCTGGAGTCCCGACCGGGACACCTACAATGAGCAGTTCTTC
CAWSPDRDTYNEQFF
>NA|TRBJ1-2|TRBV11-2|NA
TGTGCCAGCAGCCCTACAGGGAGTAAGAGCTACACCTTC
CASSPTGSKSYTF
>NA|TRBJ1-3|TRBV5-6|NA
TGTGCCAGCAGCTTGGAGGGGCAACTTGGAAACACCATATATTTT
CASSLEGQLGNTIYF
>TRBD1|TRBJ2-3|TRBV4-2|NA
TGTGCCAGCAGCCAAGATCCGGGACAGGGGGCAGATACGCAGTATTTT
CASSQDPGQGADTQYF
>NA|TRBJ2-1|TRBV7-3|once
TGTGCCAGCAACGGGGAACCGGGGGGCAAAATCAATGAGCAGTTCTTC
CASNGEPGGKINEQFF
>NA|TRBJ1-5|TRBV19|NA
TGTGCCAGTAGTCCAAATTTCAATCAGCCCCAGCATTTT
CASSPNFNQPQHF
>NA|TRBJ2-7|TRBV6-1|once
TGTGCCAGCAGTGAATCCCGGACAGCCTTCCACGAGCAGTACTTC
CASSESRTAFHEQYF
>NA|TRBJ2-2|TRBV9|NA
TGTGCCAGCAACACCAGTCCGACCAGGAGGGACACCGGGGAGCTGTTTTTT
CASNTSPTRRDTGELFF
>TRBD1|TRBJ1-6|TRBV20-1|NA
TGCAGTGCTAGTTCGGGAGTTACGTTATCAAGACGGGACAGGGCTGTTTCACCCCTCCACTTT
CSASSGVTLSRRDRAVSPLHF
>NA|TRBJ1-1|TRBV27|few
TGTGCCAGCAGTTTAAGGGACACCACCGAGGCTTTCTTT
CASSLRDTTEAFF
>TRBD1|TRBJ2-3|TRBV11-2|NA
TGTGCCAGCAGTTTTCACAGGGGTGGGGCAGATACGCAGTATTTT
CASSFHRGGADTQYF
>TRBD2|TRBJ2-5|TRBV5-4|NA
TGTGCCAGCAGCTTGGTCGGGGGGGGCCAGGTACAAGAGACCCAGTACTTC
CASSLVGGGQVQETQYF
>TRBD2|TRBJ2-7|TRBV5-1|NA
TGCGCCAGCAGCTTGGGCGCCGGGACTACCTCGAGCGAGCAGTACTTC
CASSLGAGTTSSEQYF
>TRBD1|TRBJ1-3|TRBV7-2|NA
TGTGCCAGCAGCTTAGACAGGGGGAGGGGAAACACCATATATTTT
CASSLDRGRGNTIYF
>NA|TRBJ2-3|TRBV5-1|few
TGCGCCAGCAGCGAGACGACCCGGGTGGTAGCCCCCACAGATACGCAGTATTTT
CASSETTRVVAPTDTQYF
>TRBD1|TRBJ1-5|TRBV6-1|once
TGTGCCAGCAGTGACCCGGGACAGATAACTAGCAATCAGCCCCAGCATTTT
CASSDPGQITSNQPQHF
>NA|TRBJ1-2|TRBV29-1|NA
TGCAGCGTTGGAGTCCAGGGCCCGGGGGACTATGGCTACACCTTC
CSVGVQGPGDYGYTF
>NA|TRBJ1-1|TRBV7-2|NA
TGTGCCAGCAGCTTAGGGTTTGAGAGGCCCTACACTGAAGCTTTCTTT
CASSLGFERPYTEAFF
>NA|TRBJ2-7|TRBV9|NA
TGTGCCAGCAGCGTCGACCTGGACGGGGTCTACGAGCAATACTTC
CASSVDLDGVYEQYF
>NA|TRBJ1-1|TRBV2|NA
TGTGCCAGCAGTAAGTCACAGGGGAACACTGAAGCTTTCTTT
CASSKSQGNTEAFF
>TRBD1|TRBJ1-1|TRBV15|NA
TGTGCCACCAGCAGACCGACAGGGTATATCACTGAAGCTTTCTTT
CATSRPTGYITEAFF
>NA|TRBJ1-1|TRBV12-3/TRBV12-4|once
TGTGCCAGCAGTCTACAGGGTACTGAAGCTTTCTTT
CASSLQGTEAFF
>TRBD1|TRBJ1-2|TRBV6-1|NA
TGTGCCAGCAGTGAAGAGACAGGGGTTTTAGGCTACACCTTC
CASSEETGVLGYTF
>TRBD1|TRBJ1-1|TRBV9|NA
TGTGCCAGCAGCGAGAGACAGGGTACGAACACTGAAGCTTTCTTT
CASSERQGTNTEAFF
>NA|TRBJ1-6|TRBV30|NA
TGTGCCTGGAGTGACAGGGACTCCTATAATTCACCCCTCCACTTT
CAWSDRDSYNSPLHF
>TRBD2|TRBJ2-1|TRBV3-1/TRBV3-2|NA
TGTGCCAGCAGCCCACGGGGTAGCGGGGGGCCAAGCTCCTACAATGAGCAGTTCTTC
CASSPRGSGGPSSYNEQFF
>NA|TRBJ1-5|TRBV6-5|few
TGTGCCAGCAGAACAGGGCCTCATCAGCCCCAGCATTTT
CASRTGPHQPQHF
>TRBD1|TRBJ2-7|TRBV7-2|NA
TGTGCCAGCAGCCGTGGACAGGGGAACTCCTACGAGCAGTACTTC
CASSRGQGNSYEQYF
>NA|TRBJ1-5|TRBV3-1/TRBV3-2|NA
TGTGCCAGCAGCCGCCTAAATCAGCCCCAGCATTTT
CASSRLNQPQHF
>TRBD1|TRBJ1-3|TRBV11-2|NA
TGTGCCAGCAGTTGGACAGGGGGCCCCGGAAACACCATATATTTT
CASSWTGGPGNTIYF
>TRBD2|TRBJ2-7|TRBV5-6|once
TGTGCCAGCAGGGCCCGGACTAGCGGGGGCTACGAGCAGTACTTC
CASRARTSGGYEQYF
>TRBD1|TRBJ2-1|TRBV4-2|NA
TGTGCCAGCAGCCCATACGGGACAGGGTCTAGTGAGCAGTTCTTC
CASSPYGTGSSEQFF
>NA|TRBJ2-5|TRBV10-2|NA
TGCGCCAGCGGCACGGAGACCCAGTACTTC
CASGTETQYF
>NA|TRBJ1-1|TRBV13|NA
TGTGCCAGCAGCTTAGATTGGGACTTTCAAGCTTTCTTT
CASSLDWDFQAFF
>NA|TRBJ1-2|TRBV7-2|NA
TGTGCCAGCAGCTTAGCGAGAGAGGTCTATGGCTACACCTTC
CASSLAREVYGYTF
>NA|TRBJ1-1|TRBV27|NA
TGTGCCAGCAGTTTATCTAGGACATCTGAAGCTTTCTTT
CASSLSRTSEAFF